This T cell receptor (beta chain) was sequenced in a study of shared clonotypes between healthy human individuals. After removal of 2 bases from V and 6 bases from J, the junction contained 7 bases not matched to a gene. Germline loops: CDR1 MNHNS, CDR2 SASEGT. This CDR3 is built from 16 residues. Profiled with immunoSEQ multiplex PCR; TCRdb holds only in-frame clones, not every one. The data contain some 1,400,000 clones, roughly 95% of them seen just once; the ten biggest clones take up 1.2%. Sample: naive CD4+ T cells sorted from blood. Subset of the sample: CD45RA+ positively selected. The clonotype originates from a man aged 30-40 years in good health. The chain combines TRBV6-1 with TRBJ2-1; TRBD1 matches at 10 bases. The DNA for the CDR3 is TGTGCCAGCAGTGAACCGGGACAGGGGTTAGGCAATGAGCAGTTCTTC. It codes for CASSEPGQGLGNEQFF.